The 11 T cell receptor beta chains in this list originate from one sample, sequenced in a study of control samples from healthy donors and cancer patients. TCRdb keeps only in-frame clones here, not all; method: immunoSEQ multiplex PCR. Among about 52,000 clones listed, roughly 95% were seen once. The sequenced sample consisted of blood. These TCRs come from a man aged 25-45 years in good health.

The gene calls are TRBV5-6 and TRBJ2-3; 10 nucleotides align to TRBD2. V lost 5 bases to trimming and J lost 3 bases; unmatched junction nucleotides: 6. CDR3 length: 15 residues. CDR1 and CDR2 from the germline V gene are SGHDT and YYEEEE. Here the CDR3 reads CASRAGLARTDTQYF. CDR3 nucleotides: TGTGCCAGCAGGGCGGGACTAGCGAGAACAGATACGCAGTATTTT.

This chain connects TRBV23-1 to TRBJ1-2; possible D gene TRBD1, 5 bases. TRBV23-1 is annotated as an ORF whose role is uncertain. CDR3 length: 13 residues. V lost 5 bases and J 8 bases, leaving 15 bases between the germline ends. The CDR3 DNA reads TGCGCCAGCAGTGAACCTTTAGGGGACGGCTACACCTTC. Translation: CASSEPLGDGYTF.

V gene TRBV12-3 or TRBV12-4 combines with J gene TRBJ2-5; 9 positions agree with TRBD1. This CDR3 has 13 amino acids. The V and J ends lost 5 bases and 5 bases, in that order; junction bases with no gene match: 3. CDR3 DNA sequence: TGTGCCAGCAGTAACAGGGGGCGGGAGACCCAGTACTTC. Translation gives CASSNRGRETQYF.

The rearrangement uses TRBV5-4 and TRBJ1-2; perhaps TRBD1 as D (5 bases). Deletions cut 0 bases from V and 4 bases from J, with 13 bases between. This CDR3 contains 15 residues. Germline lookup yields CDR1 SGHNT and CDR2 YYREEE (reference sequence). The CDR3: CASSLDPQGSYGYTF. CDR3 DNA sequence: TGTGCCAGCAGCTTGGACCCTCAGGGATCCTATGGCTACACCTTC. Variable domain in full (rest from reference TRBV5-4 and TRBJ1-2): ETGVTQSPTHLIKTRGQQVTLRCSSQSGHNTVSWYQQALGQGPQFIFQYYREEENGRGNFPPRFSGLQFPNYSSELNVNALELDDSALYLCASSLDPQGSYGYTFGSGTRLTVV.

This chain connects TRBV21-1 to TRBJ2-7; TRBD1 is taken as the D call from the table, unchecked against the DNA. TRBV21-1 is labeled a pseudogene. The CDR3 totals 15 residues. The CDR3 sequence: CASSILGTGAHEQYF. The CDR3 region has the DNA TGTGCCAGCAGCATCCTCGGGACAGGGGCTCACGAGCAGTACTTC.

This sequence joins TRBV6-1 and TRBJ1-5; tentative D call: TRBD1 (5 bases). The CDR3 length is 14 residues. Trimming stripped 2 bases from V and 6 bases from J, with 11 bases between. The germline CDR1 and CDR2 sequences are MNHNS and SASEGT. The CDR3 here is CASSELGDPQPQHF. As DNA, the CDR3 is TGTGCCAGCAGTGAACTAGGGGATCCTCAGCCCCAGCATTTT.

This sequence joins TRBV7-6 and TRBJ2-2; 7 bases agree with TRBD1. Germline V lookup: CDR1 SGHVS, CDR2 FNYEAQ. J gave up 1 base and V 5 bases, and 7 bases lay outside the gene matches. This CDR3 contains 16 residues. CDR3 sequence: CASSPNRGQNTGELFF. In DNA form, the CDR3 reads TGTGCCAGCAGCCCAAACAGGGGTCAGAACACCGGGGAGCTGTTTTTT. Using reference TRBV7-6 and TRBJ2-2 for the parts outside the CDR3, the full variable domain is GAGVSQSPRYKVTKRGQDVALRCDPISGHVSLYWYRQALGQGPEFLTYFNYEAQQDKSGLPNDRFSAERPEGSISTLTIQRTEQRDSAMYRCASSPNRGQNTGELFFGEGSRLTVL.

The chain uses TRBV27 and TRBJ2-7, with TRBD1 identical over 8 bases. This CDR3 has 20 residues. Per germline, CDR1 MNHEY and CDR2 SMNVEV (reference sequence). V was pared by 6 bases and J by 7 bases, with 29 bases of the junction left unmatched. The CDR3 protein is CASRTEPLGQGRRGAREQYF. The CDR3 DNA reads TGTGCCAGCAGAACTGAACCCCTCGGACAGGGAAGAAGGGGGGCGAGGGAGCAGTACTTC.

The chain uses TRBV24-1 and TRBJ1-2; D perhaps matches TRBD1 (6 bases). The V end lost 3 bases, the J end lost 2 bases, and 15 bases lay between the germline ends. CDR1 and CDR2 from the germline V gene are KGHDR and SFDVKD. The CDR3 runs 16 residues. CDR3 sequence (DNA): TGTGCCACCAGTGATCCTGGGCAGGGGAGGAACTATGGCTACACCTTC. This translates into CATSDPGQGRNYGYTF.

This clone was seen a single time. The chain links TRBV5-4 to TRBJ2-7, with D tentatively TRBD2 (5 bases). Between the trimmed V and J ends, which lost 3 bases and 4 bases, there was a span of 14 bases. The length of the CDR3 is 14 residues. The germline V gene encodes CDR1 SGHNT and CDR2 YYREEE (reference sequence). CDR3 in amino acids: CASSSGGLVYEQYF. DNA for the CDR3: TGTGCCAGCAGCTCAGGAGGCCTAGTGTACGAGCAGTACTTC.

The chain employs TRBV27 and TRBJ2-2; possible D gene TRBD2, 6 bases. The CDR3 covers 17 residues. CDR1 is MNHEY and CDR2 is SMNVEV in the germline V gene (reference sequence). V was clipped by 5 bases and J by 4 bases, with 20 bases between them. The CDR3 region has the DNA TGTGCCAGCAGTCCCCTTCTCTGGGGGGTGTCCACCGGGGAGCTGTTTTTT. Its translation: CASSPLLWGVSTGELFF.